The T cell receptor (beta chain) under discussion was sequenced for a study of shared clonotypes between healthy human individuals. Study outcomes and limitations: Apart from blood, nothing was sampled; tissue repertoires likely differ.

This CDR3 is built from 13 residues. V lost 4 bases to trimming and J lost 5 bases, with 9 bases between them. Germline-derived CDR1 and CDR2 are SGHDN and FVKESK. Concerning this clone itself: The antigen remains unidentified.

Every immunoSEQ plate was one replicate of a subset's evenly spread DNA. Clones were sequenced by immunoSEQ multiplex PCR, and TCRdb holds only the in-frame ones, with some missing. The table records some 1 million clones, more than 60% of them present only once. Sequencing was carried out using memory CD4+ T cells sorted from blood. As for subset: CD45RA-negative fraction. This chain uses TRBV14 with TRBJ2-1; D is ambiguous. The receptor's source is a man between 18 and 35 years old in good health. The chain's CDR3 is CASSPTVHNEQFF. The CDR3 bases are TGTGCCAGCAGCCCAACCGTCCACAATGAGCAGTTCTTC.